Below, 12 T cell receptor beta chains from the same sample are listed, as sequenced in a study of blood T cells in healthy people across ages. For the second PCR, which ran for 7 to 11 cycles, a sample-barcoded 5' primer and a J-beta primer mix were used. Each CDR3 protein gets one entry after TCRdb re-called the 5' RACE reads with MiXCR. Here the sample spans over 1,500,000 distinct CDR3 sequences, roughly 52% being singletons. The sequenced sample consisted of blood. All receptors come from a woman aged 40 to 50 in good health.

This clonotype was found a few times. V and J are TRBV7-9 and TRBJ2-5; TRBD1 agrees at 9 bases. The DNA end favors TRBJ2-7, so the J call may be wrong. The germline V gene encodes CDR1 SEHNR and CDR2 FQNEAQ (reference sequence). The CDR3 runs to 15 residues. CDR3 sequence: CASSSPTGGIYEQYF. Written as DNA, the CDR3 is TGTGCCAGCAGCTCGCCGACAGGGGGGATTTACGAGCAGTACTTC.

The V call is TRBV5-4, the J call TRBJ2-1; D may be TRBD1 (6 bases). The CDR3 length is 15 residues. Trimming pared 4 bases from V and 2 bases from J, leaving 13 bases between. Germline CDR1 SGHNT, CDR2 YYREEE (reference sequence). CDR3 in amino acids: CASSVGGNPYNEQFF. The CDR3 DNA reads TGTGCCAGCAGCGTAGGGGGTAACCCCTACAATGAGCAGTTCTTC.

The chain is built from TRBV12-3 or TRBV12-4 and TRBJ2-1, with 10 bases fitting TRBD2. V lost 2 bases, J lost 9 bases, and 10 bases stayed unmatched. The CDR3 sequence is 16 residues long. CDR3 sequence: CASSLRTSGSLGEQFF. The CDR3 DNA sequence: TGTGCCAGCAGTTTAAGGACTAGCGGCTCCCTCGGTGAGCAGTTCTTC.

This clonotype was observed once. The chain couples TRBV2 to TRBJ2-4, with 8 positions matching TRBD2. The J call may be incorrect, as the DNA end agrees better with TRBJ2-5. The germline CDR1 and CDR2 sequences are SNHLY and FYNNEI. This CDR3 spans 15 amino acids. CDR3 protein: CASSEKIREGETQYF. The CDR3 nucleotides read TGTGCCAGCAGTGAAAAGATCCGGGAGGGGGAGACCCAGTACTTC.

This clonotype showed up just a few times. The chain links TRBV20-1 to TRBJ2-1, with 7 bases aligning to TRBD2. The CDR3 has 12 residues. V lost 7 bases and J lost 8; bases outside the gene matches: 8. Germline CDR1 is DFQATT and CDR2 is SNEGSKA (reference sequence). The CDR3 region has the DNA TGCAGTGGGGAATGGGAGGGCCATGAGCAGTTCTTC. This codes for CSGEWEGHEQFF.

This clonotype was observed a few times. This chain joins TRBV7-2 and TRBJ2-1; 8 bases fit TRBD1. The CDR3 length is 17 residues. The V segment lost 2 bases and the J segment 5 bases; nucleotides outside the gene matches: 11. The germline gives CDR1 SGHTA, CDR2 FQGNSA. In DNA, the CDR3 is TGTGCCAGCAGCTTAACCCCGTCCGGACAGGGAGACAATGAGCAGTTCTTC. This gives the protein CASSLTPSGQGDNEQFF.

The chain uses TRBV4-2 and TRBJ1-4, with 8 bases lining up with TRBD1. The V and J ends lost 2 bases and 10 bases, in that order; junction bases with no gene match: 9. This CDR3 is 15 amino acids long. The germline V gene encodes CDR1 LGHNA and CDR2 YNFKEQ. DNA for the CDR3: TGTGCCAGCAGCCAACAGACAGGGGAAGGGGGAAAACTGTTTTTT. Translation gives CASSQQTGEGGKLFF.

This clonotype was seen just once. The J gene is TRBJ1-2, the V gene TRBV10-3, with 7 bases matching TRBD1. The germline gives CDR1 ENHRY, CDR2 SYGVKD. The length of the CDR3 is 12 residues. The trim removed 6 bases at V and 3 bases at J, leaving 1 base unmatched. CDR3 in DNA: TGTGCCATCAGAGGACAGGACTATGGCTACACCTTC. As protein: CAIRGQDYGYTF.

Regarding this clonotype: An end of the junction does not agree with germline; a read error may underlie this. The V and J genes are TRBV6-5 and TRBJ2-4; perhaps TRBD1 as D (6 bases). This CDR3 comprises 18 residues. The germline gives CDR1 MNHEY, CDR2 SVGAGI. The CDR3 DNA sequence: TGTACCAGCAGTTACAGAGATGCGGGCAGGGGAGCCAAAAACATTCAGTACTTC. Protein: CTSSYRDAGRGAKNIQYF.

V is TRBV5-6 and J is TRBJ2-5, with TRBD1 matching 7 bases. Germline trimming cut 0 bases from V and 5 bases from J; bases unmatched to any gene: 4. This CDR3 comprises 14 residues. CDR1 SGHDT and CDR2 YYEEEE come from the germline V gene. The CDR3 region has the DNA TGTGCCAGCAGCTTGGTCAGGGGGAAGGAGACCCAGTACTTC. Translating it yields CASSLVRGKETQYF.

The chain joins TRBV12-3 or TRBV12-4 to TRBJ2-7, with 10 bases identical to TRBD1. Trimming at V came to 10 bases and at J to 5 bases, leaving 14 bases not matched to a gene. The CDR3 length is 15 residues. The CDR3 region has the DNA TGTGCCACCAAGCTATCGGGACAGGGGATCGACGAGCAGTACTTC. It is translated as CATKLSGQGIDEQYF.

The genes are TRBV6-2 or TRBV6-3 and TRBJ2-1; the match to TRBD1 covers 7 bases. The V gene end was trimmed by 10 bases and the J gene end by 8 bases; junction bases not matched to a gene: 11. This CDR3 contains 13 residues. Looked up from germline, CDR1 is MNHEY and CDR2 is SVGEGT. CDR3: CATGQVGHDEQFF. In DNA form, the CDR3 reads TGTGCCACCGGACAGGTGGGGCACGATGAGCAGTTCTTC.